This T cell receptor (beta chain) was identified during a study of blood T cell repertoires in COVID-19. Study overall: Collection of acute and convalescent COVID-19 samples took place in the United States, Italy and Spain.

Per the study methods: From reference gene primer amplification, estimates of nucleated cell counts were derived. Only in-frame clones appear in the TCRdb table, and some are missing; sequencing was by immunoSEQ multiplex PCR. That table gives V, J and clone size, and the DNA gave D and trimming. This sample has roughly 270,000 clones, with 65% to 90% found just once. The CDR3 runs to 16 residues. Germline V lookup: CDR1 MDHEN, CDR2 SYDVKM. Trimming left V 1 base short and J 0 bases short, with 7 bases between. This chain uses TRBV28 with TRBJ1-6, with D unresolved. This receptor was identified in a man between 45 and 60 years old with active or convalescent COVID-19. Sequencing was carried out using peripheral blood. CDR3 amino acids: CASSLSGSSYNSPLHF. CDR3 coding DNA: TGTGCCAGCAGTTTATCCGGTAGCTCCTATAATTCACCCCTCCACTTT.